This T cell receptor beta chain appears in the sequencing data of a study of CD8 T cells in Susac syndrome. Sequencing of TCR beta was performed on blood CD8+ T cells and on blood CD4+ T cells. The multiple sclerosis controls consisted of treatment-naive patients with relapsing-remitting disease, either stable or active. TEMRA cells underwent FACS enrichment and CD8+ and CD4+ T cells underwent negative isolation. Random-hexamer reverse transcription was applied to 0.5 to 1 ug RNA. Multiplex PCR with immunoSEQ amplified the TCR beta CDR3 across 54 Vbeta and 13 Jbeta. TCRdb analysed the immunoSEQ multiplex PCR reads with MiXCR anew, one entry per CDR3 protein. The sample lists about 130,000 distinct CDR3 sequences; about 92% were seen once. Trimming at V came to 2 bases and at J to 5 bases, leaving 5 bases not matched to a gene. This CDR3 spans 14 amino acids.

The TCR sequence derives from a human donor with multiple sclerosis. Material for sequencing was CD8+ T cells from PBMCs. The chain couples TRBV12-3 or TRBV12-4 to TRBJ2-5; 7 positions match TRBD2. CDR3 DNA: TGTGCCAGCAGTTTAACTAGCGCCTGGGAGACCCAGTACTTC. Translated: CASSLTSAWETQYF.